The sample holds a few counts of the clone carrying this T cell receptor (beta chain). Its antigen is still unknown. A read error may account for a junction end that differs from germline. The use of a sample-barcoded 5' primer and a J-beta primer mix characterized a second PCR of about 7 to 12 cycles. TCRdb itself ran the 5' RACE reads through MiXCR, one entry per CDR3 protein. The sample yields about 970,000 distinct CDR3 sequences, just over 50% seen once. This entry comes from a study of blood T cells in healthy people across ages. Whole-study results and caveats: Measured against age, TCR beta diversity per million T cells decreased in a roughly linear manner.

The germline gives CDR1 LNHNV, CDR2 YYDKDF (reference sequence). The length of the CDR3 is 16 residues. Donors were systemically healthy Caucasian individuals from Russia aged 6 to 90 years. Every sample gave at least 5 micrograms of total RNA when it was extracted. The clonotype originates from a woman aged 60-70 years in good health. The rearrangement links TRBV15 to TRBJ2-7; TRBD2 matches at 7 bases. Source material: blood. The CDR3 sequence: CATSNVRGGEAYGQYF. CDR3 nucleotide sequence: TGTGCCACCAGCAACGTAAGGGGAGGGGAGGCCTACGGGCAGTACTTC.